The TCR beta chain under discussion was sequenced for a study of T cell responses to AZD1222 COVID-19 vaccine. Here immunoSEQ multiplex PCR was the method, and the copy in TCRdb shows in-frame clones only, minus some. The table includes about 140,000 clones, roughly 90% detected once. Germline-derived CDR1 and CDR2 are MNHEY and SVGAGI. The CDR3 length is 12 residues. J gave up 4 bases and V 7 bases, and 2 bases lay outside the gene matches. This sample comprised peripheral blood, obtained on day 0 of AZD1222 vaccination. This receptor was identified in an adult in good health. V is TRBV6-5 and J is TRBJ1-2; 8 bases are shared with TRBD1. The CDR3 nucleotides are TGTGCCAGCACAACAGGGGGCTATGGCTACACCTTC. It yields the protein CASTTGGYGYTF.